Presented here are 2 T cell receptor beta chains from one specimen sequenced in a study of tumor-infiltrating lymphocytes in primary liver carcinoma. Unsorted whole blood supplied the RNA, and germline DNA was extracted too. Production of TCR beta cDNA used roughly 480 ng total RNA together with a constant-region primer. Researchers made the TCR beta libraries by running three nested multiplex PCR rounds with slightly modified ARM-PCR. Primers for the first two PCR rounds were TRBV1-TRBV30 forward primers and a C-beta reverse primer (10 cycles per round). One entry per CDR3 protein, called by TCRdb with MiXCR from the multiplex PCR reads. The table includes approximately 320,000 distinct CDR3 sequences, 50% to 75% detected once. What was sequenced was peripheral blood. The source is a woman aged 25 to 39 with primary liver carcinoma and hepatitis B virus infection.

A word on this clonotype: At one boundary the junction diverges from the germline segment, which might be a read error. The chain is built from TRBV11-2 and TRBJ2-3; TRBD2 agrees at 9 bases. The CDR3 loop spans 18 amino acids. Per the germline V gene, CDR1 is SGHAT and CDR2 is FQNNGV. The CDR3 nucleotides are TGTGCCAGCAGCTTCATAGCCACTGGGAGGGGCGGGAGGGATACGCAGTACTTT. It codes for CASSFIATGRGGRDTQYF. Full variable domain (outside the CDR3, taken from reference TRBV11-2 and TRBJ2-3): EAGVAQSPRYKIIEKRQSVAFWCNPISGHATLYWYQQILGQGPKLLIQFQNNGVVDDSQLPKDRFSAERLKGVDSTLKIQPAKLEDSAVYLCASSFIATGRGGRDTQYFGPGTRLTVL.

The J gene is TRBJ2-5, the V gene TRBV12-3 or TRBV12-4, with D perhaps being TRBD1 or TRBD2 (5 bases each). V lost 5 bases and J lost 5, with 18 bases in between. This CDR3 comprises 15 residues. CDR3 amino acids: CASSHPSLGHETQYF. CDR3 in DNA: TGTGCCAGCAGTCACCCTAGCTTGGGGCATGAGACCCAGTACTTC.